What follows are 20 T cell receptor beta chains derived from one specimen sequenced in a study of patients and donors after allogeneic stem cell transplantation. In TCRdb, the RT-PCR reads were re-called with MiXCR into one record per CDR3 protein. The data contain about 960,000 distinct CDR3 sequences, approximately 19% of them singletons. Sequences were obtained from blood, either unsorted or a sorted T cell fraction (not recorded which). These receptor sequences come from a human donor who was either an allogeneic HSCT recipient or a stem cell or donor lymphocyte infusion donor (not recorded which). It is not recorded whose cells these are; they may come from a transplant donor.

This clonotype has only a few counts. The chain is built from TRBV30 and TRBJ1-3, with unresolved D. The CDR3 totals 16 residues. CDR1 is GTSNPN, CDR2 SVGIG, per germline (reference sequence). V dropped 1 base and J dropped 2 bases, with 15 bases sitting between them. The DNA for the CDR3 is TGTGCCTGGAGTGGAACCTGGGGAGGCCCTGGAAACACCATATATTTT. Translation: CAWSGTWGGPGNTIYF.

This clonotype was seen many times. The V and J genes are TRBV12-3 or TRBV12-4 and TRBJ2-1, with 8 bases lining up with TRBD2. The CDR3 runs to 14 residues. With V trimmed by 2 bases and J by 6 bases, 3 bases remained unmatched. The DNA for the CDR3 is TGTGCCAGCAGTTTACGCGGGGGGAGCAATGAGCAGTTCTTC. Residues: CASSLRGGSNEQFF.

The chain uses TRBV7-9 and TRBJ2-1, with TRBD2 as a possible D gene (6 bases). Per the germline V gene, CDR1 is SEHNR and CDR2 is FQNEAQ (reference sequence). The length of the CDR3 is 16 residues. V lost 5 bases to trimming and J lost 3 bases, with 17 bases between them. CDR3 sequence reads: CASSPLRDFLYNEQFF. CDR3 coding DNA: TGTGCCAGCAGCCCACTCCGGGACTTTCTCTACAATGAGCAGTTCTTC.

The chain uses TRBV20-1 and TRBJ1-5; D perhaps matches TRBD1 (5 bases). V was cut by 3 bases and J by 0 bases, with 15 bases left in between. There are 16 residues in the CDR3. Germline V lookup: CDR1 DFQATT, CDR2 SNEGSKA (reference sequence). For the CDR3, the DNA is TGCAGTGCTAGCTTGGGAGGGAGGGGTAGCAATCAGCCCCAGCATTTT. It is translated as CSASLGGRGSNQPQHF.

This chain connects TRBV6-1 to TRBJ2-5; the D call may be TRBD1 or TRBD2 (5 bases each). Trimming left V 8 bases short and J 0 bases short, with 13 bases between. Germline CDR1 MNHNS, CDR2 SASEGT. There are 14 residues in the CDR3. This chain's CDR3 is CASRGVGYQETQYF. The CDR3 DNA sequence: TGTGCCAGCCGAGGGGTGGGGTACCAAGAGACCCAGTACTTC.

This clonotype was recorded many times. V is TRBV12-3 or TRBV12-4 and J is TRBJ1-4; D is unclear. The V end lost 5 bases, the J end lost 5 bases, and 3 bases lay between the germline ends. The CDR3 runs to 11 residues. CDR3 loop: CASSGNEKLFF. The DNA of the CDR3 is TGTGCCAGCAGTGGGAATGAAAAACTGTTTTTT.

The chain has TRBV6-1 and TRBJ1-5; D remains unclear. The CDR3 consists of 13 residues. Trimming pared 5 bases from V and 2 bases from J, leaving 7 bases between. Per the germline V gene, CDR1 is MNHNS and CDR2 is SASEGT. In DNA form, the CDR3 reads TGTGCCAGCAGTCGAACGCGCAATCAGCCCCAGCATTTT. Amino acid sequence: CASSRTRNQPQHF.

CDR3 amino acids: CASSDEGGQFF. In nucleotides, the CDR3 is TGCGCCAGCAGCGACGAAGGGGGGCAGTTCTTC. The gene calls are TRBV5-1 and TRBJ2-1, with D tentatively TRBD1 (6 bases). The CDR3 loop spans 11 amino acids. CDR1 and CDR2 from the germline V gene are SGHRS and YFSETQ. Trimming left V 4 bases short and J 12 bases short, with 11 bases between.

There are many counts of this clonotype. The chain joins TRBV4-3 to TRBJ2-7; D possibly corresponds to TRBD2 (7 bases). V lost 0 bases, J lost 5 bases, and 14 bases lay in between. Germline V gene data show CDR1 as LGHNA and CDR2 as YSLEER. CDR3 length equals 15 residues. The CDR3 is CASSQESRGGDEQYF. CDR3 DNA sequence: TGCGCCAGCAGCCAAGAGTCGAGAGGGGGGGACGAGCAGTACTTC.

This chain connects TRBV20-1 to TRBJ1-4, with D uncertain. Germline CDR1 and CDR2: DFQATT and SNEGSKA (reference sequence). With 2 bases removed from V and 4 bases from J, the gap between germline ends came to 5 bases. The length of the CDR3 is 12 residues. CDR3 nucleotide sequence: TGCAGTGCTAGATTCATTAATGAAAAACTGTTTTTT. Amino acids: CSARFINEKLFF.

This clonotype showed up just a few times. The chain is built from TRBV7-2 and TRBJ1-1; TRBD1 aligns across 8 bases. The CDR3 has 14 residues. Per the germline V gene, CDR1 is SGHTA and CDR2 is FQGNSA. V was clipped by 4 bases and J by 3 bases; unmatched bases: 4. The CDR3 bases are TGTGCCAGCAGCTCCGACAGGGGCGACACTGAAGCTTTCTTT. This sequence encodes CASSSDRGDTEAFF. The variable domain in full, completed from reference TRBV7-2 and TRBJ1-1, reads GAGVSQSPSNKVTEKGKDVELRCDPISGHTALYWYRQSLGQGLEFLIYFQGNSAPDKSGLPSDRFSAERTGGSVSTLTIQRTQQEDSAVYLCASSSDRGDTEAFFGQGTRLTVV.

This clonotype was seen a few times. The chain employs TRBV24-1 and TRBJ2-4; D might be TRBD2 (5 bases). This CDR3 comprises 14 residues. V dropped 9 bases and J dropped 1 base, with 12 bases sitting between them. Germline CDR1 reads KGHDR; CDR2 reads SFDVKD. CDR3 sequence (DNA): TGTGCCACCGGAGGTCAGGAGGCCAAAAACATTCAGTACTTC. Translated, it gives CATGGQEAKNIQYF.

This clonotype was counted a few times. The chain joins TRBV12-3 or TRBV12-4 to TRBJ2-7, with D unclear. Trimming pared 6 bases from V and 0 bases from J, leaving 15 bases between. The CDR3 runs 15 residues. The CDR3 protein is CASSPLRLSSYEQYF. CDR3 in DNA: TGTGCCAGCAGCCCACTTCGGCTTAGCTCCTACGAGCAGTACTTC.

This clonotype has more than one count but fewer than ten. The V gene is TRBV20-1, the J gene TRBJ2-7, with 7 bases identical to TRBD2. The V segment lost 1 base and the J segment 0 bases; nucleotides outside the gene matches: 6. The CDR3 length is 15 residues. Germline loops: CDR1 DFQATT, CDR2 SNEGSKA (reference sequence). The CDR3 nucleotides read TGCAGTGCTAGAGGCCTAGCGGAGCCCTCCTACGAGCAGTACTTC. Amino acids: CSARGLAEPSYEQYF.

This chain connects TRBV5-1 to TRBJ2-3, with 11 bases lining up with TRBD2. Germline lookup yields CDR1 SGHRS and CDR2 YFSETQ. With V trimmed by 2 bases and J by 2 bases, 4 bases remained unmatched. The CDR3 extends over 16 amino acids. In DNA form, the CDR3 reads TGCGCCAGCAGCTTCCGACTAGCGGGGAACACAGATACGCAGTATTTT. Translating it yields CASSFRLAGNTDTQYF.

The rearrangement links TRBV5-1 to TRBJ2-3, with D possibly matching TRBD2 (5 bases). Germline values: CDR1 SGHRS, CDR2 YFSETQ. Trimming took off 4 bases at V and 3 bases at J, with 12 bases between the two ends. This CDR3 spans 14 amino acids. CDR3 amino acids: CASSAFEGTDTQYF. Here the CDR3 DNA reads TGCGCCAGCAGCGCCTTTGAGGGAACAGATACGCAGTATTTT.

V gene TRBV27 combines with J gene TRBJ1-6, with 7 bases lining up with TRBD1. The V segment lost 10 bases and the J segment 8 bases; nucleotides outside the gene matches: 20. Germline V gene data show CDR1 as MNHEY and CDR2 as SMNVEV (reference sequence). This CDR3 comprises 17 residues. CDR3 coding DNA: TGTGCCAACACAGTTTACTGGCAGGGGGGTGTGTATTCACCCCTCCACTTT. Residues: CANTVYWQGGVYSPLHF.

V and J are TRBV27 and TRBJ1-1; the match to TRBD1 covers 7 bases. Germline trimming cut 7 bases from V and 6 bases from J; bases unmatched to any gene: 5. The CDR3 is made up of 12 amino acids. Per germline, CDR1 MNHEY and CDR2 SMNVEV (reference sequence). The DNA for the CDR3 is TGTGCCAGCAAGGGGGCGCAGGCTGAAGCTTTCTTT. It encodes CASKGAQAEAFF.

The rearrangement links TRBV4-2 to TRBJ1-6; D perhaps matches TRBD1 (6 bases). The CDR3 has 17 residues. The germline V and J ends were trimmed by 1 base and 7 bases, with 17 bases remaining between them. The germline V gene has CDR1 LGHNA and CDR2 YNFKEQ. The CDR3 sequence is CASSQGTAWEENSPLHF. CDR3 bases: TGTGCCAGCAGCCAAGGGACAGCATGGGAGGAAAATTCACCCCTCCACTTT.

This clonotype has at least ten counts. DNA of the CDR3: TGCAGCGTTCCTTTGGTGGGAAGGAGGGACTATGGCTACACCTTC. Translated, it gives CSVPLVGRRDYGYTF. The rearrangement uses TRBV29-1 and TRBJ1-2; D uncertain. V lost 5 bases to trimming and J lost 3 bases, with 19 bases between them. This CDR3 is built from 15 residues. The V gene's germline CDR1 is SQVTM and CDR2 ANQGSEA.